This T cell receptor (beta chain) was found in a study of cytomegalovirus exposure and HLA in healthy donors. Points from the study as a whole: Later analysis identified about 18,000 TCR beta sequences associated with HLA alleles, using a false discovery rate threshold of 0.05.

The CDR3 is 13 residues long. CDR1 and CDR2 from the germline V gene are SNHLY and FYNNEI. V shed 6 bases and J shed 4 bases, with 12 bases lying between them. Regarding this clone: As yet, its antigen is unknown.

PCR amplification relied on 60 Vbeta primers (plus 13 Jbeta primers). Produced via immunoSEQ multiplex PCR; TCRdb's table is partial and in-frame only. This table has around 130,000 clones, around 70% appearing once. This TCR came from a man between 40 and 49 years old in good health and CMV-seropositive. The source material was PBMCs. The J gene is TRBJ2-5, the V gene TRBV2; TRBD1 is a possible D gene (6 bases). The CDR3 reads CASRRQVLETQYF. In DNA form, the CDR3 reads TGTGCCAGCAGGAGACAGGTACTAGAGACCCAGTACTTC.